These 23 T cell receptor beta chains were all obtained from the same sample, sequenced in a study of cytomegalovirus exposure and HLA in healthy donors. The PCR contained 60 Vbeta and 13 Jbeta primers. This table comes from immunoSEQ multiplex PCR, and its TCRdb copy is limited to in-frame clones, with some not included. The repertoire consists of about 130,000 clones, with approximately 85% occurring once and the leading ten covering roughly 1.8%. Material for sequencing was PBMCs. The receptor set was obtained from a boy aged 5-17 years in good health and CMV-seronegative.

The V and J genes are TRBV27 and TRBJ1-1; TRBD1 might be the D (5 bases). The CDR3 consists of 12 residues. Germline V gene lookup returns CDR1 MNHEY and CDR2 SMNVEV (reference sequence). Deletions cut 5 bases from V and 7 bases from J, with 11 bases between. CDR3 residues: CASSGRRGEAFF. As DNA, the CDR3 is TGTGCCAGCAGTGGTCGGAGGGGTGAAGCTTTCTTT.

This rearrangement joins TRBV2 to TRBJ2-3, with D hard to call. Germline V gene data show CDR1 as SNHLY and CDR2 as FYNNEI. This CDR3 comprises 15 residues. Deletions cut 4 bases from V and 1 base from J, with 12 bases between. The chain's CDR3 is CASSVEQPGTDTQYF. DNA for the CDR3: TGTGCCAGCAGTGTCGAACAGCCTGGCACAGATACGCAGTATTTT.

The chain uses TRBV9 and TRBJ2-2; 7 positions agree with TRBD1. CDR1 is SGDLS and CDR2 is YYNGEE in the germline V gene. With 2 bases clipped from V and 6 bases from J, the junction kept 4 bases outside the gene matches. CDR3 size: 14 residues. The CDR3 DNA reads as TGTGCCAGCAGCGTTCAGGGGGTCCCCGGGGAGCTGTTTTTT. It translates to CASSVQGVPGELFF.

The chain is built from TRBV18 and TRBJ1-3, with unresolved D. The germline CDR1 and CDR2 sequences are KGHSH and LQKENI. The CDR3 is 15 amino acids. Trimming cost V 5 bases and J 2 bases, with 13 bases left between them. The CDR3 DNA follows: TGTGCCAGCTCATCAAACCCGCTAGCTGGAAACACCATATATTTT. Protein: CASSSNPLAGNTIYF.

The V and J genes are TRBV9 and TRBJ1-2; 9 bases line up with TRBD1. CDR3 length equals 14 residues. V was pared by 3 bases and J by 2 bases, with 2 bases of the junction left unmatched. Germline CDR1 and CDR2: SGDLS and YYNGEE. CDR3 in amino acids: CASSETGGNYGYTF. The CDR3 DNA sequence: TGTGCCAGCAGCGAAACAGGGGGCAACTATGGCTACACCTTC.

The V and J genes are TRBV20-1 and TRBJ1-2, with D uncertain. This CDR3 contains 11 residues. Trimming stripped 0 bases from V and 5 bases from J, with 4 bases between. From germline, CDR1 is DFQATT and CDR2 SNEGSKA (reference sequence). CDR3 nucleotide sequence: TGCAGTGCTAGAGATCAGTATGGCTACACCTTC. Translating gives CSARDQYGYTF.

V usage is TRBV4-1 and J usage is TRBJ1-2, with a tentative D call TRBD1 (5 bases). The CDR3 has 15 residues. Germline V CDR1 and CDR2: MGHRA, YSYEKL. Trimming shortened V by 0 bases and J by 0 bases, and 8 bases separated the two germline ends. The CDR3 sequence is CASSQDETANYGYTF. The CDR3 nucleotides read TGCGCCAGCAGCCAAGATGAGACAGCTAACTATGGCTACACCTTC.

V gene TRBV4-1 combines with J gene TRBJ2-5, with 10 nucleotides matching TRBD2. The DNA matches TRBJ2-7 better at its end, which makes the J call doubtful. Per the germline V gene, CDR1 is MGHRA and CDR2 is YSYEKL. The CDR3 loop spans 16 amino acids. The CDR3 reads CASSQGTSGISYEQYF. The CDR3 nucleotides are TGCGCCAGCAGCCAAGGGACTAGCGGAATCTCCTACGAGCAGTACTTC.

The J gene is TRBJ1-1, the V gene TRBV29-1; D unclear. The CDR3 is 10 amino acids. Germline CDR1 and CDR2: SQVTM and ANQGSEA. V dropped 4 bases and J dropped 11 bases, with 11 bases sitting between them. The CDR3 region has the DNA TGCAGCGTTGTTCAAAACAAGGCTTTCTTT. Its protein is CSVVQNKAFF.

The chain joins TRBV5-4 to TRBJ1-2; 8 nucleotides line up with TRBD1. CDR3 length: 16 residues. Unmatched junction bases numbered 6, after V lost 2 bases and J lost 0 bases. Germline values: CDR1 SGHNT, CDR2 YYREEE (reference sequence). CDR3 protein: CASSLGQGLANYGYTF. CDR3 sequence (DNA): TGTGCCAGCAGCTTAGGACAGGGCTTAGCTAACTATGGCTACACCTTC.

The chain employs TRBV4-3 and TRBJ1-2; D unclear. CDR3 length: 18 residues. V lost 4 bases to trimming and J lost 7 bases, with 28 bases between them. CDR1 is LGHNA, CDR2 YSLEER, per germline. CDR3 bases: TGCGCCAGCAGCCCAAGCTCCAGCTCGTGGGAGGTTTTGGGTGGCTACACCTTC. Translation gives CASSPSSSSWEVLGGYTF.

This sequence joins TRBV6-5 and TRBJ2-7, with 8 bases lining up with TRBD1. The V gene end was trimmed by 4 bases and the J gene end by 2 bases; junction bases not matched to a gene: 4. CDR3 length equals 14 residues. CDR1 is MNHEY, CDR2 SVGAGI, per germline. The CDR3: CASSSRGRPYEQYF. For the CDR3, the DNA is TGTGCCAGCAGTTCCAGGGGGCGTCCCTACGAGCAGTACTTC.

This clone occurred a few times. The rearrangement joins TRBV9 to TRBJ2-3, with 8 bases identical to TRBD2. V shed 4 bases, J shed 4 bases, and the junction held 8 bases outside the gene matches. Germline V CDR1 and CDR2: SGDLS, YYNGEE. CDR3 length: 15 amino acids. CDR3 in DNA: TGTGCCAGCAGCCTACTCGGGGGGGTTCCAGATACGCAGTATTTT. Amino acid sequence: CASSLLGGVPDTQYF.

In this sample, this clone turned up once. V usage is TRBV10-3 and J usage is TRBJ2-7; 7 bases align to TRBD1. Germline CDR1 reads ENHRY; CDR2 reads SYGVKD. The trim removed 4 bases at V and 0 bases at J, leaving 6 bases unmatched. The CDR3 is 15 residues long. The DNA for the CDR3 is TGTGCCATCAGTGCGTCCGGGACAGTCTCCTACGAGCAGTACTTC. This codes for CAISASGTVSYEQYF.

The rearrangement joins TRBV4-3 to TRBJ1-5, with TRBD1 matching over 7 bases. The CDR3 contains 15 residues. After removal of 3 bases from V and 5 bases from J, the junction contained 7 bases not matched to a gene. The germline gives CDR1 LGHNA, CDR2 YSLEER. CDR3 region: CASSQTGRVDQPQHF. In DNA, the CDR3 is TGCGCCAGCAGCCAGACAGGGCGGGTAGATCAGCCCCAGCATTTT.

This clone was seen once. Here the CDR3 DNA reads TGCACCAGCAGCCAAGACGGCAGGGGTGGATTAAGGCCCCAGCATTTT. This encodes CTSSQDGRGGLRPQHF. The chain links TRBV1 to TRBJ1-5; TRBD1 is taken as the D call from the table, unchecked against the DNA. TRBV1 represents a pseudogene. The CDR3 is 16 residues long.

There are a few counts of this clone. A junction boundary mismatches the germline segment, possibly from a read error. The V call is TRBV6-1, the J call TRBJ2-7; 10 nucleotides agree with TRBD1. Germline V gene sequence: CDR1 MNHNS, CDR2 SASEGT. CDR3 length: 14 amino acids. CDR3 in DNA: TGTGCCAGCAGAACCCCGGGACAGGGGCACCGGGTAGACTTC. Its translation: CASRTPGQGHRVDF.

J is TRBJ1-1 and V is TRBV5-1; 7 bases map to TRBD1. The CDR3 extends over 15 amino acids. With V trimmed by 2 bases and J by 0 bases, 4 bases remained unmatched. Germline V CDR1 and CDR2: SGHRS, YFSETQ. For the CDR3, the DNA is TGCGCCAGCAGCTTCGTGACAGGGCTGAACACTGAAGCTTTCTTT. This translates into CASSFVTGLNTEAFF.

This clone has just one count. The chain recombines TRBV5-4 with TRBJ1-2, with 7 bases lining up with TRBD1. CDR1 SGHNT and CDR2 YYREEE come from the germline V gene (reference sequence). Germline trimming cut 4 bases from V and 4 bases from J; bases unmatched to any gene: 7. This CDR3 is 14 amino acids long. CDR3 residues: CASSPLTGSYGYTF. Here the CDR3 DNA reads TGTGCCAGCAGCCCATTGACAGGGTCCTATGGCTACACCTTC.

This chain connects TRBV5-1 to TRBJ2-7, with 8 bases lining up with TRBD1. Germline V gene sequence: CDR1 SGHRS, CDR2 YFSETQ. The length of the CDR3 is 14 residues. V dropped 0 bases and J dropped 3; count of bases not matched to a gene: 2. CDR3 in amino acids: CASSLAGTGYEQYF. Here the CDR3 DNA reads TGCGCCAGCAGCTTGGCCGGGACAGGCTACGAGCAGTACTTC. The full variable domain, completed using reference TRBV5-1 and TRBJ2-7, is KAGVTQTPRYLIKTRGQQVTLSCSPISGHRSVSWYQQTPGQGLQFLFEYFSETQRNKGNFPGRFSGRQFSNSRSEMNVSTLELGDSALYLCASSLAGTGYEQYFGPGTRLTVT.

The chain carries TRBV30 and TRBJ2-5; 9 nucleotides match TRBD2. Judging by the DNA end, TRBJ2-7 fits better; the J call may be wrong. Germline CDR1 is GTSNPN and CDR2 is SVGIG (reference sequence). This CDR3 contains 15 residues. The CDR3 region has the DNA TGTGCCTGGAGGGACACCGGGACTAGCATCTACGAGCAGTACTTC. It is translated as CAWRDTGTSIYEQYF.

This chain joins TRBV14 and TRBJ2-5; 11 bases line up with TRBD2. V lost 1 base to trimming and J lost 5 bases; unmatched junction nucleotides: 9. This CDR3 comprises 17 residues. In germline, CDR1 is SGHDN, CDR2 FVKESK. CDR3 protein: CASSQVSGGALVETQYF. The CDR3 bases are TGTGCCAGCAGCCAAGTTAGCGGGGGGGCCCTCGTGGAGACCCAGTACTTC.

The gene calls are TRBV5-4 and TRBJ2-2; perhaps TRBD1 as D (5 bases). The CDR3 length is 16 residues. Trimming stripped 0 bases from V and 4 bases from J, with 13 bases between. Germline loops: CDR1 SGHNT, CDR2 YYREEE (reference sequence). The CDR3 region has the DNA TGTGCCAGCAGCTTGGGAGGCAGGGCGCGCACCGGGGAGCTGTTTTTT. Translation: CASSLGGRARTGELFF.